A selection of T cell receptor beta chains follows, all from one sample in a study of T-cell reconstitution after alpha-beta-depleted transplantation in children. TCRdb fed the PCR reads into MiXCR, producing one record per CDR3 protein. The repertoire includes 70,000 or so distinct CDR3 sequences, about 11% of them detected once, and less than 15% sits in the top ten. The sample consisted of PBMCs, taken before TCRalphabeta/CD19-depleted stem cell transplant. The source of these receptors is a boy aged 5-17 years with acute myeloid leukemia, due to receive a stem cell transplant. The CDR3 runs from the conserved cysteine through the conserved F or W. The order of the fields is clone size, D gene, J gene, V gene, CDR3 protein, CDR3 DNA. The D gene is left open where the match is weak. Rows may omit the clone size; those that give it use once, few, many or a size class.

clone size: many
D gene: .
J gene: TRBJ1-2
V gene: TRBV12-3/TRBV12-4
CDR3 protein: CASSSSRGVRLEDYGYTF
CDR3 DNA: TGTGCCAGCAGTTCATCGCGGGGAGTGCGTTTGGAAGACTATGGCTACACCTTC

clone size: many
D gene: .
J gene: TRBJ1-1
V gene: TRBV12-3/TRBV12-4
CDR3 protein: CASSLRGRRDTEAFF
CDR3 DNA: TGTGCCAGCAGTTTAAGGGGACGGCGGGACACTGAAGCTTTCTTT

clone size: many
D gene: .
J gene: TRBJ2-2
V gene: TRBV7-9
CDR3 protein: CASSTDRGNTGELFF
CDR3 DNA: TGTGCCAGCAGTACTGATCGGGGGAACACCGGGGAGCTGTTTTTT

clone size: many
D gene: .
J gene: TRBJ2-2
V gene: TRBV5-1
CDR3 protein: CASSPVMVTGELFF
CDR3 DNA: TGCGCCAGCAGCCCCGTTATGGTCACCGGGGAGCTGTTTTTT

clone size: .
D gene: .
J gene: TRBJ1-5
V gene: TRBV19
CDR3 protein: CASAPGGVGQPQHF
CDR3 DNA: TGTGCCAGTGCCCCGGGAGGGGTAGGACAGCCCCAGCATTTT

clone size: .
D gene: .
J gene: TRBJ2-7
V gene: TRBV2
CDR3 protein: CASVTAPYEQYF
CDR3 DNA: TGTGCCAGCGTAACAGCCCCCTACGAGCAGTACTTC

clone size: many
D gene: .
J gene: TRBJ2-1
V gene: TRBV29-1
CDR3 protein: CSVAPPRPYNEQFF
CDR3 DNA: TGCAGCGTTGCCCCCCCTCGCCCCTACAATGAGCAGTTCTTC

clone size: many
D gene: .
J gene: TRBJ2-2
V gene: TRBV7-6
CDR3 protein: CASSLGAQNTGELFF
CDR3 DNA: TGTGCCAGCAGCTTGGGGGCCCAGAACACCGGGGAGCTGTTTTTT

clone size: many
D gene: .
J gene: TRBJ2-3
V gene: TRBV11-2
CDR3 protein: CASGGAADTQYF
CDR3 DNA: TGTGCCAGCGGGGGGGCCGCAGATACGCAGTATTTT

clone size: few
D gene: TRBD2
J gene: TRBJ2-7
V gene: TRBV6-1
CDR3 protein: CASSRDGTSGHTYYEQYF
CDR3 DNA: TGTGCCAGCAGCCGCGATGGGACTAGCGGGCATACTTACTACGAGCAGTACTTC

clone size: many
D gene: TRBD2
J gene: TRBJ2-3
V gene: TRBV20-1
CDR3 protein: CSTSGSIGTDTQYF
CDR3 DNA: TGCAGTACTAGCGGGAGTATTGGCACAGATACGCAGTATTTT

clone size: many
D gene: .
J gene: TRBJ2-1
V gene: TRBV7-2
CDR3 protein: CASRSDFPEQFF
CDR3 DNA: TGTGCCAGCAGGTCGGACTTTCCCGAGCAGTTCTTC

clone size: many
D gene: .
J gene: TRBJ2-7
V gene: TRBV12-3/TRBV12-4
CDR3 protein: CASSPRNYEQYF
CDR3 DNA: TGTGCCAGCAGTCCCCGAAACTACGAGCAGTACTTC

clone size: many
D gene: .
J gene: TRBJ1-4
V gene: TRBV27
CDR3 protein: CASGTAWGTIEKLFF
CDR3 DNA: TGTGCCAGCGGGACCGCCTGGGGAACTATTGAAAAACTGTTTTTT

clone size: many
D gene: TRBD2
J gene: TRBJ2-3
V gene: TRBV7-6
CDR3 protein: CASSPTSASETDTQYF
CDR3 DNA: TGTGCCAGCAGCCCCACTAGCGCTAGCGAGACAGATACGCAGTATTTT

clone size: many
D gene: .
J gene: TRBJ2-7
V gene: TRBV7-2
CDR3 protein: CASSLAPGSYEQYF
CDR3 DNA: TGTGCCAGCAGCTTAGCGCCTGGCTCCTACGAGCAGTACTTC

clone size: many
D gene: .
J gene: TRBJ2-7
V gene: TRBV20-1
CDR3 protein: CSARKAASVYEQYF
CDR3 DNA: TGCAGTGCTAGAAAAGCGGCAAGCGTCTACGAGCAGTACTTC

clone size: many
D gene: .
J gene: TRBJ2-7
V gene: TRBV6-2/TRBV6-3
CDR3 protein: CASRATAYLGEQYF
CDR3 DNA: TGTGCCAGCCGTGCCACGGCTTACTTGGGGGAGCAGTACTTC

clone size: many
D gene: .
J gene: TRBJ2-3
V gene: TRBV6-5
CDR3 protein: CASSYEGVFTDTQYF
CDR3 DNA: TGTGCCAGCAGTTACGAGGGGGTATTCACAGATACGCAGTATTTT

clone size: many
D gene: TRBD1
J gene: TRBJ1-6
V gene: TRBV20-1
CDR3 protein: CSARKGQTNSPLHF
CDR3 DNA: TGCAGTGCCAGGAAGGGACAGACTAATTCACCCCTCCACTTT

clone size: many
D gene: TRBD1
J gene: TRBJ2-2
V gene: TRBV24-1
CDR3 protein: CATSDLLGRGLENTGELFF
CDR3 DNA: TGTGCCACCAGTGATTTGCTGGGCAGGGGGCTTGAAAACACCGGGGAGCTGTTTTTT

clone size: .
D gene: .
J gene: TRBJ2-3
V gene: TRBV5-5
CDR3 protein: CAMSPGIVCTDTQYF
CDR3 DNA: TGTGCCATGAGCCCGGGGATCGTCTGCACAGATACGCAGTATTTT

clone size: many
D gene: TRBD1
J gene: TRBJ1-1
V gene: TRBV5-1
CDR3 protein: CASSIRQGDTEAFF
CDR3 DNA: TGCGCCAGCAGCATAAGACAGGGTGACACTGAAGCTTTCTTT

clone size: .
D gene: .
J gene: TRBJ2-1
V gene: TRBV12-3/TRBV12-4
CDR3 protein: CASSPFSGGGYNEQFF
CDR3 DNA: TGTGCCAGCAGTCCGTTTAGCGGAGGGGGGTACAATGAGCAGTTCTTC

clone size: many
D gene: .
J gene: TRBJ2-7
V gene: TRBV7-2
CDR3 protein: CASSLVGSGGGPYEQYF
CDR3 DNA: TGTGCCAGCAGCTTAGTGGGTTCCGGGGGAGGTCCCTACGAGCAGTACTTC

clone size: .
D gene: TRBD1
J gene: TRBJ2-7
V gene: TRBV7-6
CDR3 protein: CASSVLPGQLSYEQYF
CDR3 DNA: TGTGCCAGCAGCGTCCTCCCGGGACAGTTATCCTACGAGCAGTACTTC

clone size: many
D gene: TRBD1
J gene: TRBJ1-5
V gene: TRBV9
CDR3 protein: CASSAGTGFNQPQHF
CDR3 DNA: TGTGCCAGCAGCGCCGGGACAGGGTTCAATCAGCCCCAGCATTTT

clone size: many
D gene: .
J gene: TRBJ2-1
V gene: TRBV7-2
CDR3 protein: CASSSGTTIYNEQFF
CDR3 DNA: TGTGCCAGCAGCTCCGGGACCACCATCTACAATGAGCAGTTCTTC

clone size: many
D gene: .
J gene: TRBJ1-2
V gene: TRBV5-1
CDR3 protein: CASSSKSEGVAYGYTF
CDR3 DNA: TGCGCCAGCAGCTCCAAGTCGGAAGGGGTAGCCTATGGCTACACCTTC

clone size: .
D gene: TRBD2
J gene: TRBJ2-3
V gene: TRBV14
CDR3 protein: CASSQTGGPKDTQYF
CDR3 DNA: TGTGCCAGCAGCCAAACGGGAGGGCCGAAAGATACGCAGTATTTT

clone size: many
D gene: TRBD2
J gene: TRBJ2-5
V gene: TRBV12-3/TRBV12-4
CDR3 protein: CASRDGEGSQYF
CDR3 DNA: TGTGCCAGCAGAGATGGGGAGGGGTCCCAGTACTTC

clone size: many
D gene: TRBD2
J gene: TRBJ2-1
V gene: TRBV7-9
CDR3 protein: CASSLVTGGTNEQFF
CDR3 DNA: TGTGCCAGCAGCTTAGTTACGGGAGGGACTAATGAGCAGTTCTTC

clone size: many
D gene: TRBD2
J gene: TRBJ2-1
V gene: TRBV5-4
CDR3 protein: CASSRGGGGNNEQFF
CDR3 DNA: TGTGCCAGCAGCCGTGGTGGGGGGGGGAACAATGAGCAGTTCTTC

clone size: many
D gene: TRBD2
J gene: TRBJ2-1
V gene: TRBV6-2/TRBV6-3
CDR3 protein: CASTPLGSGRSNEQFF
CDR3 DNA: TGTGCCAGCACCCCCCTTGGTAGCGGGAGGTCGAATGAGCAGTTCTTC

clone size: many
D gene: TRBD2
J gene: TRBJ2-5
V gene: TRBV5-1
CDR3 protein: CASSLAGLAGGRETQYF
CDR3 DNA: TGCGCCAGCAGCTTGGCCGGACTAGCGGGGGGTAGGGAGACCCAGTACTTC

clone size: .
D gene: .
J gene: TRBJ1-5
V gene: TRBV12-3/TRBV12-4
CDR3 protein: CASSSELGGVGNQPQHF
CDR3 DNA: TGTGCCAGCAGTTCCGAATTAGGGGGAGTAGGCAATCAGCCCCAGCATTTT

clone size: .
D gene: .
J gene: TRBJ1-5
V gene: TRBV5-5
CDR3 protein: CASSLAHSNQPQHF
CDR3 DNA: TGTGCCAGCAGCTTGGCTCATAGCAATCAGCCCCAGCATTTT

clone size: many
D gene: .
J gene: TRBJ1-3
V gene: TRBV10-3
CDR3 protein: CAISGHTTGIGNTIYF
CDR3 DNA: TGTGCCATCAGTGGACACACTACAGGGATTGGAAACACCATATATTTT

clone size: many
D gene: .
J gene: TRBJ1-1
V gene: TRBV7-2
CDR3 protein: CASSWPGRGITEAFF
CDR3 DNA: TGTGCCAGCAGCTGGCCGGGACGCGGTATCACTGAAGCTTTCTTT

clone size: .
D gene: .
J gene: TRBJ2-2
V gene: TRBV18
CDR3 protein: CASSPNLRRDTGELFF
CDR3 DNA: TGTGCCAGCTCACCGAATCTCCGAAGGGACACCGGGGAGCTGTTTTTT

clone size: many
D gene: .
J gene: TRBJ1-2
V gene: TRBV4-1
CDR3 protein: CASSQELDYGYTF
CDR3 DNA: TGCGCCAGCAGCCAAGAATTAGACTATGGCTACACCTTC

clone size: many
D gene: .
J gene: TRBJ1-6
V gene: TRBV9
CDR3 protein: CASSVYDSFGDSPLHF
CDR3 DNA: TGTGCCAGCAGCGTCTATGACAGTTTTGGGGATTCACCCCTCCACTTT

clone size: many
D gene: TRBD2
J gene: TRBJ2-5
V gene: TRBV12-3/TRBV12-4
CDR3 protein: CASSLRVLAGETQYF
CDR3 DNA: TGTGCCAGCAGTTTAAGGGTTCTAGCGGGAGAGACCCAGTACTTC

clone size: .
D gene: .
J gene: TRBJ1-3
V gene: TRBV19
CDR3 protein: CASSIITGGGNTIYF
CDR3 DNA: TGTGCCAGTAGTATAATAACAGGCGGAGGAAACACCATATATTTT

clone size: .
D gene: TRBD1
J gene: TRBJ2-3
V gene: TRBV6-4
CDR3 protein: CAFSRDRGPRTSTDTQYF
CDR3 DNA: TGTGCCTTCAGCCGTGACAGGGGGCCCAGAACTAGCACAGATACGCAGTATTTT

clone size: many
D gene: TRBD2
J gene: TRBJ2-1
V gene: TRBV9
CDR3 protein: CASSVWLTSGRATYNEQFF
CDR3 DNA: TGTGCCAGCAGCGTATGGTTGACTAGCGGGAGGGCCACCTACAATGAGCAGTTCTTC

clone size: few
D gene: .
J gene: TRBJ1-1
V gene: TRBV27
CDR3 protein: CASSYSSPGFMNTEAFF
CDR3 DNA: TGTGCCAGCAGTTATTCCTCACCGGGATTCATGAACACTGAAGCTTTCTTT

clone size: many
D gene: .
J gene: TRBJ1-1
V gene: TRBV20-1
CDR3 protein: CSARAGTEAFF
CDR3 DNA: TGCAGTGCTAGGGCGGGAACTGAAGCTTTCTTT

clone size: many
D gene: TRBD2
J gene: TRBJ2-5
V gene: TRBV5-1
CDR3 protein: CASSLSGHSGSTETQYF
CDR3 DNA: TGCGCCAGCAGCTTATCGGGGCATAGCGGGAGCACAGAGACCCAGTACTTC